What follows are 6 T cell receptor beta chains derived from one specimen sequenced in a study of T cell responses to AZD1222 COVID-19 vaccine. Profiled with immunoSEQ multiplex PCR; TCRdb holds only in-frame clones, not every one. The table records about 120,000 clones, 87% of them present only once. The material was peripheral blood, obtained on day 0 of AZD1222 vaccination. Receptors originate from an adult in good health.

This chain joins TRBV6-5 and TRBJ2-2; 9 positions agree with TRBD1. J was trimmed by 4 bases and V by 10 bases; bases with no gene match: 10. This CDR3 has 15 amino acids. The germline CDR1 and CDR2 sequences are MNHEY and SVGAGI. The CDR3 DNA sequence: TGTGCCACACATATACAGGGGGCGGGCACCGGGGAGCTGTTTTTT. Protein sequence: CATHIQGAGTGELFF.

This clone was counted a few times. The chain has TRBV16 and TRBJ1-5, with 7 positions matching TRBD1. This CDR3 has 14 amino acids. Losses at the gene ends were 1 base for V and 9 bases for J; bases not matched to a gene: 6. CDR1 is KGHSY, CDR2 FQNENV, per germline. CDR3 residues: CASSQLAGGGPQHF. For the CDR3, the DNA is TGTGCCAGCAGCCAATTGGCAGGGGGTGGGCCCCAGCATTTT. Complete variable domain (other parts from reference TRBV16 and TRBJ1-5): GEEVAQTPKHLVRGEGQKAKLYCAPIKGHSYVFWYQQVLKNEFKFLISFQNENVFDETGMPKERFSAKCLPNSPCSLEIQATKLEDSAVYFCASSQLAGGGPQHFGDGTRLSIL.

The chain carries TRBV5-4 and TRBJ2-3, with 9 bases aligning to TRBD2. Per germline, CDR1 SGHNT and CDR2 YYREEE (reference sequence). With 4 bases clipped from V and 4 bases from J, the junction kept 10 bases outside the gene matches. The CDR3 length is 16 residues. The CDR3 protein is CASSRSSGGRPDTQYF. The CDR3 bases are TGTGCCAGCAGCCGAAGTAGCGGGGGCCGACCAGATACGCAGTATTTT.

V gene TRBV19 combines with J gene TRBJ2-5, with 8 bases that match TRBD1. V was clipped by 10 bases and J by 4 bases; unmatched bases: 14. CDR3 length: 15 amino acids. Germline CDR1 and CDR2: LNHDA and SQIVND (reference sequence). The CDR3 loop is CATGGRQGARETQYF. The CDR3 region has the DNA TGTGCCACCGGGGGCCGCCAGGGGGCGAGAGAGACCCAGTACTTC.

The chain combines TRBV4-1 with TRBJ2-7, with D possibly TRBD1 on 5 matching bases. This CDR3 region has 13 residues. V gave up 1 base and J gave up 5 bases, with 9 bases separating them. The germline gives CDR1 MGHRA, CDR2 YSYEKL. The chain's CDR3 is CASSQAQGHEQYF. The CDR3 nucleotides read TGCGCCAGCAGCCAAGCTCAGGGCCACGAGCAGTACTTC.

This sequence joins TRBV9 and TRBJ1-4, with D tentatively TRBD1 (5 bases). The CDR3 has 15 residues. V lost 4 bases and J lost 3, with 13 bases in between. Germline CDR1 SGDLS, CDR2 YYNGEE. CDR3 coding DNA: TGTGCCAGCAGCCACACGTGGGGGTCTAATGAAAAACTGTTTTTT. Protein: CASSHTWGSNEKLFF.